These T cell receptor beta chains were read from a single sample in a study of shared T cell receptors in the human thymus. Repertoires were generated with immunoSEQ multiplex PCR, while TCRdb's copy carries only in-frame clones and drops some. The sample lists about 660,000 clones; around 89% were seen once. The same specimen was also included in a second study, on human thymus T cells.

Source material: thymocytes. These receptors were obtained from a boy younger than two with a congenital heart defect. Both conserved end residues are part of each CDR3. Each record gives: clone size, D gene, V gene, J gene, CDR3 DNA, CDR3 protein. The D gene is left open where the match is weak. Only some rows state a clone size, as once, few, many or a class for expanded clones.

-	TRBD1	TRBV27	TRBJ2-6	TGTGCCAGCGGAAAGACAGGGGACACTCCCTCTGGGGCCAACGTCCTGACTTTC	CASGKTGDTPSGANVLTF
-	TRBD2	TRBV27	TRBJ2-7	TGTGCCAGCAGTTTGAATCTAGCGGGAGAAAAGGCCACCTACGAGCAGTACTTC	CASSLNLAGEKATYEQYF
-	-	TRBV18	TRBJ1-4	TGTGCCAGCTCACCGGGCCAGGGGGAAAAACTGTTTTTT	CASSPGQGEKLFF
-	-	TRBV15	TRBJ2-3	TGTGCCACCAGCAGAGATAAGAGAGGCGGGCCGGGCACAGATACGCAGTATTTT	CATSRDKRGGPGTDTQYF
-	TRBD2	TRBV6-1	TRBJ2-1	TGTGCCAGCAGTGAATTGGGACTAGCGGGAGGTTGGTCCTACAATGAGCAGTTCTTC	CASSELGLAGGWSYNEQFF
-	TRBD1	TRBV14	TRBJ1-1	TGTGCCAGCAGCCAAGTGGGGACAGGGGTGACTGAAGCTTTCTTT	CASSQVGTGVTEAFF
-	TRBD1	TRBV5-6	TRBJ2-5	TGTGCCAGCAGCCCGCGGACAGGGGGGCAAGAGACCCAGTACTTC	CASSPRTGGQETQYF
-	-	TRBV11-2	TRBJ1-2	TGTGCCAGCAGCTTAGCGTTTGTTGTCCCGGACAGTAACTATGGCTACACCTTC	CASSLAFVVPDSNYGYTF
-	-	TRBV6-1	TRBJ2-5	TGTGCCAGCTGGGCGTCGGGAGTGGGAGAGACCCAGTACTTC	CASWASGVGETQYF
-	-	TRBV30	TRBJ1-3	TGTGCCTGGAGTCTAACAGGGACTATCCTACGGACTGGAAACACCATATATTTT	CAWSLTGTILRTGNTIYF
-	-	TRBV15	TRBJ1-5	TGTGCCACCAGCAGAGATTCCGGGATCAGCAATCAGCCCCAGCATTTT	CATSRDSGISNQPQHF
once	-	TRBV7-9	TRBJ1-1	TGTGCCAGCAGCCTCAGGACAGATATGAACACTGAAGCTTTCTTT	CASSLRTDMNTEAFF
-	TRBD2	TRBV6-1	TRBJ2-7	TGTGCCAGCAGTGAGCGACTAGCGGGGTCCTACGAGCAGTACTTC	CASSERLAGSYEQYF
-	TRBD2	TRBV13	TRBJ2-5	TGTGCCAGCAGCTTAGACGGTCGGTGGGAGGGCCGGGGGGAGACCCAGTACTTC	CASSLDGRWEGRGETQYF